These 6 T cell receptor beta chains were sequenced from one sample in a study of shared T cell receptors in the human thymus. Assay: immunoSEQ multiplex PCR; the TCRdb copy retains only in-frame clones and omits some. The table shows hundreds of thousands of clones, with about 90% occurring only once. The same data also contributed to another study, on human thymus T cells.

Sequencing was done on a sample of thymocytes. Source of these receptors: a boy under two years old with a congenital heart defect.

J is TRBJ2-2 and V is TRBV9, with D perhaps matching TRBD1 (6 bases). CDR3 size: 15 residues. CDR1 and CDR2 from the germline V gene are SGDLS and YYNGEE. The V and J ends lost 0 bases and 2 bases respectively, with 8 bases between them. The CDR3 spells CASSVVGANTGELFF. The CDR3 coding sequence is TGTGCCAGCAGCGTAGTGGGGGCCAACACCGGGGAGCTGTTTTTT.

The genes are TRBV28 and TRBJ1-2, with D uncertain. This CDR3 comprises 18 residues. Germline values: CDR1 MDHEN, CDR2 SYDVKM. The V and J ends lost 6 bases and 2 bases respectively, with 25 bases between them. The CDR3, as DNA: TGTGCCAGCAGCCCCAGCAGGAGGCCGACTTACTCAAACTATGGCTACACCTTC. It is translated as CASSPSRRPTYSNYGYTF.

In its sample, this clone was seen once. This chain uses TRBV5-6 with TRBJ2-1; D remains unclear. The germline V gene has CDR1 SGHDT and CDR2 YYEEEE. Deletions cut 1 base from V and 4 bases from J, with 9 bases between. The CDR3 sequence is 14 residues long. The CDR3 is CASSLSQVYNEQFF. The CDR3 coding sequence is TGTGCCAGCAGCTTGAGCCAGGTGTACAATGAGCAGTTCTTC.

The chain uses TRBV27 and TRBJ2-4; the D gene is possibly TRBD1 (6 bases). V shed 4 bases and J shed 1 base, with 14 bases lying between them. The CDR3 contains 16 residues. Germline loops: CDR1 MNHEY, CDR2 SMNVEV (reference sequence). The CDR3 protein is CASSSIGGPAKNIQYF. The CDR3 region has the DNA TGTGCCAGCAGTTCCATAGGGGGACCCGCCAAAAACATTCAGTACTTC.

The chain couples TRBV4-1 to TRBJ2-2; 14 bases fit TRBD2. V shed 1 base and J 4 bases; nucleotides not matched to a gene: 8. The CDR3 is 19 residues long. Germline V CDR1 and CDR2: MGHRA, YSYEKL. The CDR3 region has the DNA TGCGCCAGCAGCCAAGCCGGACTAGCGGGAGGTGGTGGCACCGGGGAGCTGTTTTTT. Translating it yields CASSQAGLAGGGGTGELFF.

This rearrangement joins TRBV13 to TRBJ2-7; D possibly corresponds to TRBD1 (6 bases). Trimming stripped 3 bases from V and 4 bases from J, with 10 bases between. In germline, CDR1 is PRHDT, CDR2 FYEKMQ (reference sequence). The CDR3 runs to 13 residues. CDR3 residues: CASSFLTGYEQYF. The DNA of the CDR3 is TGTGCCAGCAGCTTCCTCACAGGGTACGAGCAGTACTTC.